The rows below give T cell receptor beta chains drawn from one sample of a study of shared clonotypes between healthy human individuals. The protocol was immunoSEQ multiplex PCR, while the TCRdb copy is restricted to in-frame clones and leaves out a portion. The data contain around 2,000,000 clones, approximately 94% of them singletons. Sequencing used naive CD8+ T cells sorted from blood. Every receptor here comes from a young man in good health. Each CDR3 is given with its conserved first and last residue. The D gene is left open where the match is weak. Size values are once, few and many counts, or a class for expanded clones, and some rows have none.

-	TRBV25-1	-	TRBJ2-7	CASSIGQFTEQYF	TGTGCCAGCAGTATCGGTCAGTTCACCGAGCAGTACTTC
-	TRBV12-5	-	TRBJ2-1	CASGIQYNEQFF	TGTGCTAGTGGAATCCAGTACAATGAGCAGTTCTTC
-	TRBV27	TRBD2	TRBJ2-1	CASSLIGGGDEQFF	TGTGCCAGCAGTTTAATTGGGGGAGGGGATGAGCAGTTCTTC
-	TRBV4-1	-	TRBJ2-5	CASSQGGELTETQYF	TGCGCCAGCAGCCAAGGGGGAGAATTGACAGAGACCCAGTACTTC
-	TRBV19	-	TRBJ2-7	CASSIDWGPGSYEQYF	TGTGCCAGTAGTATAGATTGGGGACCGGGCTCCTACGAGCAGTACTTC
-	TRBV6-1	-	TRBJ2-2	CASSEARRGGGELFF	TGTGCCAGCAGTGAAGCGCGAAGGGGTGGCGGGGAGCTGTTTTTT
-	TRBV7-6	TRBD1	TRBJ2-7	CASSLGGQSSYEQYF	TGTGCCAGCAGCTTAGGGGGACAGAGCTCCTACGAGCAGTACTTC
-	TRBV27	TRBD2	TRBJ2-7	CASSSPTSGNSYEQYF	TGTGCCAGCAGTTCCCCGACTAGCGGGAACTCCTACGAGCAGTACTTC
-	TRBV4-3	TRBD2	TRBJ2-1	CASSQGAGESSYNEQFF	TGCGCCAGCAGCCAAGGGGCGGGAGAGAGCTCCTACAATGAGCAGTTCTTC
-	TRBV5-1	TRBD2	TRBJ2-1	CASSFGLAGPFYNEQFF	TGCGCCAGCAGCTTCGGACTAGCGGGACCTTTTTACAATGAGCAGTTCTTC
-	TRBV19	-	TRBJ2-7	CASSILAGYEQYF	TGTGCCAGTAGTATTCTAGCTGGCTACGAGCAGTACTTC
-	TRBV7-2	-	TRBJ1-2	CASEPGLNYGYTF	TGTGCCAGCGAGCCGGGGCTGAACTATGGCTACACCTTC
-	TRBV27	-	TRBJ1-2	CASTSGPNYGYTF	TGTGCCAGCACCAGCGGGCCGAACTATGGCTACACCTTC
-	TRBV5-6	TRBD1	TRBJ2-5	CASSLGQGLKTQYF	TGTGCCAGCAGCTTGGGACAGGGGCTCAAGACCCAGTACTTC
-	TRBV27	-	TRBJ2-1	CASSLVGDPYNEQFF	TGTGCCAGCAGTTTAGTGGGAGACCCCTACAATGAGCAGTTCTTC
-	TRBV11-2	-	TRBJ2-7	CASSVGSTYEQYF	TGTGCCAGCTCCGTAGGGTCGACTTACGAGCAGTACTTC
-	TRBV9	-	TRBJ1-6	CASSREGSNNSPLHF	TGTGCCAGCAGTCGGGAGGGGTCCAATAATTCACCCCTCCACTTT
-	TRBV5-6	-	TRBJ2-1	CASSFSGNEQFF	TGTGCCAGCAGCTTCTCAGGGAATGAGCAGTTCTTC
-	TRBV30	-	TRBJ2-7	CAWSMGDSYEQYF	TGTGCCTGGAGTATGGGGGATTCCTACGAGCAGTACTTC
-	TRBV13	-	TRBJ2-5	CASSPRERAGLEETQYF	TGTGCCAGCAGCCCCCGGGAACGGGCAGGATTGGAGGAGACCCAGTACTTC
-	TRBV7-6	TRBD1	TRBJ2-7	CASSPTGQGYYEQYF	TGTGCCAGCAGCCCGACGGGACAGGGTTACTACGAGCAGTACTTC
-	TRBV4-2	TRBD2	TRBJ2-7	CASSQEQAGEFYEQYF	TGTGCCAGCAGCCAAGAACAAGCGGGGGAATTCTACGAGCAGTACTTC
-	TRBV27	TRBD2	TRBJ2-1	CASSSGTSGGRGEQFF	TGTGCCAGCAGTTCCGGGACTAGCGGGGGGCGAGGGGAGCAGTTCTTC
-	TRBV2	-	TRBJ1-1	CASIGPGGLPEAFF	TGTGCCAGCATTGGACCGGGAGGCCTTCCTGAAGCTTTCTTT
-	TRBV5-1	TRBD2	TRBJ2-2	CASGIDGLASGELFF	TGCGCCAGCGGCATAGACGGACTAGCGTCCGGGGAGCTGTTTTTT
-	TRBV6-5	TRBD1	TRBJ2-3	CASIPTGDGDTQYF	TGTGCCAGCATTCCGACAGGGGATGGAGATACGCAGTATTTT
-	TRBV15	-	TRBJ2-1	CATSRDLEGEVYNEQFF	TGTGCCACCAGCAGGGACCTGGAAGGCGAGGTCTACAATGAGCAGTTCTTC
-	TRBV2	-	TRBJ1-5	CASSTGRLNQPQHF	TGTGCCAGCAGTACGGGGCGGCTCAATCAGCCCCAGCATTTT
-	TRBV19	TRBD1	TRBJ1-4	CASGTGRNEKLFF	TGTGCCAGCGGGACAGGTCGTAATGAAAAACTGTTTTTT
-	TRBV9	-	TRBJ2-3	CASSVALLPTDTQYF	TGTGCCAGCAGCGTAGCTCTCTTACCCACAGATACGCAGTATTTT
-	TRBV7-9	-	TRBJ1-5	CASSIADQPQHF	TGTGCCAGCAGCATCGCGGATCAGCCCCAGCATTTT
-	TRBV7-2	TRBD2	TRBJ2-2	CASSQGLAGGPTGELFF	TGTGCCAGCAGCCAGGGACTAGCGGGAGGGCCCACCGGGGAGCTGTTTTTT
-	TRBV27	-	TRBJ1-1	CASSPGQNTEAFF	TGTGCCAGCAGTCCCGGACAGAACACTGAAGCTTTCTTT
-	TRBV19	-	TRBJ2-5	CASSPTEGWEETQYF	TGTGCCAGTAGTCCCACAGAAGGATGGGAAGAGACCCAGTACTTC
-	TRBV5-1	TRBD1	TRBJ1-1	CASTPGQGNTEAFF	TGCGCCAGCACCCCGGGACAGGGGAACACTGAAGCTTTCTTT
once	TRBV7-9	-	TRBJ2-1	CASSLVRDEQFF	TGTGCCAGCAGCTTGGTTCGGGATGAGCAGTTCTTC
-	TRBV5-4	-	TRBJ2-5	CASSHTGALMETQYF	TGTGCCAGCAGCCATACAGGAGCCCTAATGGAGACCCAGTACTTC
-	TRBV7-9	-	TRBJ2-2	CASSPWVIGTRVNTGELFF	TGTGCCAGCAGCCCTTGGGTAATCGGGACAAGGGTTAACACCGGGGAGCTGTTTTTT
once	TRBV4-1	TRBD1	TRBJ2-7	CASSLDRGAPYEQYF	TGCGCCAGCAGCCTAGACAGGGGTGCCCCCTACGAGCAGTACTTC
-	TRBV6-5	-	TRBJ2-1	CASLGSSYNEQFF	TGTGCCAGCTTAGGGAGCTCCTACAATGAGCAGTTCTTC
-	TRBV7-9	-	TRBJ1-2	CASSLGPTEASEGYTF	TGTGCCAGCAGCTTGGGGCCGACGGAAGCTTCGGAGGGCTACACCTTC
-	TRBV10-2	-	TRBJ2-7	CASSKDRNYEQYF	TGCGCCAGCAGTAAAGACAGGAACTACGAGCAGTACTTC
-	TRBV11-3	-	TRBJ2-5	CATRLKYF	TGTGCCACCCGCTTGAAGTACTTC
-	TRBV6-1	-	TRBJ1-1	CASSEEVMETEAFF	TGTGCCAGCAGTGAAGAGGTAATGGAAACTGAAGCTTTCTTT
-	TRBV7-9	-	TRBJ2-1	CASSSENEQFF	TGTGCCAGCAGCTCTGAGAATGAGCAGTTCTTC
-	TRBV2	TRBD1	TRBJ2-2	CASSSGTDNTGELFF	TGTGCCAGCAGTTCCGGGACAGACAACACCGGGGAGCTGTTTTTT
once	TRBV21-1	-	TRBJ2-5	CASSTPLWVRETQYF	TGTGCCAGCAGCACCCCCTTGTGGGTCCGAGAGACCCAGTACTTC
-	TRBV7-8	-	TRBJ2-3	CASTRNVARTDTQYF	TGTGCCAGCACTCGGAATGTAGCGCGCACAGATACGCAGTATTTT
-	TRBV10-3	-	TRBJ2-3	CAGSGGLTSTDTQYF	TGTGCCGGCTCTGGGGGGCTCACTAGCACAGATACGCAGTATTTT
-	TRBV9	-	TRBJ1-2	CASSVEIQSNYGYTF	TGTGCCAGCAGCGTAGAGATCCAGTCTAACTATGGCTACACCTTC
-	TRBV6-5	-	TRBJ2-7	CASSYRGPLYEQYF	TGTGCCAGCAGTTACCGGGGGCCCCTCTACGAGCAGTACTTC
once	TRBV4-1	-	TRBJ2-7	CASSRERGGSYEQYF	TGCGCCAGCAGCAGGGAAAGGGGGGGGTCCTACGAGCAGTACTTC
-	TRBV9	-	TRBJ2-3	CASSDQTVDTQYF	TGTGCCAGCAGCGACCAGACGGTGGATACGCAGTATTTT
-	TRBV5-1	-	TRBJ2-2	CASSLSRVDTGELFF	TGCGCCAGCAGCTTGTCCAGGGTAGACACCGGGGAGCTGTTTTTT
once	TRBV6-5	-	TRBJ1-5	CASSYSPFNQPQHF	TGTGCCAGCAGTTACTCCCCGTTCAATCAGCCCCAGCATTTT
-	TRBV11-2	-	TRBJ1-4	CASSLEGLKLFF	TGTGCCAGCAGCTTAGAGGGGTTAAAACTGTTTTTT
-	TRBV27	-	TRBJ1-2	CASSFQTNYGYTF	TGTGCCAGCAGTTTTCAGACTAACTATGGCTACACCTTC